A single sample is the source of the 28 T cell receptor beta chains below, sequenced in a study of Ad26.COV2.S vaccination and SARS-CoV-2 variants. Treatment meaning: about 20 received Ad26.COV2.S at low or high dose, single or two shots; several received placebo; per-sample allocation not given. Samples were taken on day 63 after the first vaccine or placebo injection. The method was immunoSEQ multiplex PCR; TCRdb's version includes in-frame clones alone and lacks a portion of them. The sample has 400,000 to 450,000 clones, 90% seen once. The sequences come from peripheral blood, collected in a trial of Ad26.COV2.S vaccine versus placebo. These receptors all come from a person aged 18-65 years who received the Ad26.COV2.S COVID-19 vaccine or a placebo.

A few counts support this clone. The chain uses TRBV21-1 and TRBJ1-1; the table calls TRBD1, which could not be checked here. TRBV21-1 is a pseudogene locus. The CDR3 has 18 amino acids. The CDR3 here is CASPSYFQGKPGNTEAFF. The CDR3 nucleotides read TGTGCCAGCCCCTCATACTTCCAGGGCAAGCCTGGGAACACTGAAGCTTTCTTT.

The chain is built from TRBV6-2 or TRBV6-3 and TRBJ1-1; no clear D. Germline-derived CDR1 and CDR2 are MNHEY and SVGEGT. CDR3 length: 14 amino acids. With 3 bases removed from V and 5 bases from J, the gap between germline ends came to 13 bases. The CDR3 protein is CASSYTGEWTEAFF. Here the CDR3 DNA reads TGTGCCAGCAGTTATACGGGAGAGTGGACTGAAGCTTTCTTT.

The J gene is TRBJ1-1, the V gene TRBV7-6; 9 bases line up with TRBD1. Germline CDR1 is SGHVS and CDR2 is FNYEAQ. This CDR3 is 17 amino acids long. The V gene end was trimmed by 0 bases and the J gene end by 8 bases; junction bases not matched to a gene: 13. The CDR3 sequence: CASSLAGTGISWGEAFF. CDR3 coding DNA: TGTGCCAGCAGCTTAGCCGGGACAGGGATCTCCTGGGGGGAAGCTTTCTTT.

This sequence joins TRBV21-1 and TRBJ1-2. TRBV21-1 is tagged as a pseudogene. This CDR3 region has 17 residues. The chain's CDR3 is CASSKFPPGAGVWGYTF. For the CDR3, the DNA is TGTGCCAGCAGCAAATTCCCGCCCGGGGCCGGGGTTTGGGGCTACACCTTC.

The chain employs TRBV4-3 and TRBJ2-7; no clear D. Trimming stripped 0 bases from V and 5 bases from J, with 14 bases between. The germline CDR1 and CDR2 sequences are LGHNA and YSLEER. This CDR3 spans 15 amino acids. The chain's CDR3 is CASSQEIGWGNEQYF. CDR3 bases: TGCGCCAGCAGCCAAGAAATCGGGTGGGGAAACGAGCAGTACTTC.

The chain carries TRBV7-2 and TRBJ1-1; the match to TRBD1 covers 9 bases. Germline V gene lookup returns CDR1 SGHTA and CDR2 FQGNSA. The CDR3 runs to 15 residues. Trimming took 2 bases from V and 1 from J; bases not matched to a gene: 2. The CDR3 DNA is TGTGCCAGCAGCTTATCGGGACAGGGGAACACTGAAGCTTTCTTT. Translated, it gives CASSLSGQGNTEAFF. Combining the CDR3 with reference TRBV7-2 and TRBJ1-1 gives the whole variable domain GAGVSQSPSNKVTEKGKDVELRCDPISGHTALYWYRQSLGQGLEFLIYFQGNSAPDKSGLPSDRFSAERTGGSVSTLTIQRTQQEDSAVYLCASSLSGQGNTEAFFGQGTRLTVV.

This sequence joins TRBV7-9 and TRBJ2-2, with 9 bases that match TRBD2. Germline V gene sequence: CDR1 SEHNR, CDR2 FQNEAQ (reference sequence). After removal of 5 bases from V and 6 bases from J, the junction contained 13 bases not matched to a gene. The CDR3 extends over 17 amino acids. The CDR3 here is CASSLAAISGSAGELFF. The CDR3 DNA follows: TGTGCCAGCAGCCTCGCCGCTATTAGCGGGAGCGCCGGGGAGCTGTTTTTT.

The CDR3 is CASSPSIAAQETQYF. As DNA, the CDR3 is TGTGCCAGCAGTCCCTCGATAGCGGCCCAAGAGACCCAGTACTTC. V usage is TRBV28 and J usage is TRBJ2-5; weak D call: TRBD2 (6 bases). Germline lookup yields CDR1 MDHEN and CDR2 SYDVKM. Trimming took 5 bases from V and 1 from J, leaving 14 bases between them. There are 15 residues in the CDR3.

CDR3 in DNA: TGTGCCAGCAGTACCACGACCGGGACGCAGTATAATTCACCCCTCCACTTT. It encodes CASSTTTGTQYNSPLHF. The rearrangement joins TRBV28 to TRBJ1-6, with a possible D match to TRBD1 (5 bases). The V end lost 5 bases, the J end lost 4 bases, and 18 bases lay between the germline ends. Germline V gene lookup returns CDR1 MDHEN and CDR2 SYDVKM. This CDR3 is built from 17 residues.

The chain has TRBV29-1 and TRBJ2-3; 8 bases align to TRBD2. Germline-derived CDR1 and CDR2 are SQVTM and ANQGSEA. The ends lost 2 bases at V and 0 bases at J; junction bases unmatched: 4. The CDR3 loop spans 15 amino acids. CDR3 DNA sequence: TGCAGCGTTGAAATACTAGCGGCTAGCACAGATACGCAGTATTTT. This encodes CSVEILAASTDTQYF.

V gene TRBV11-1 combines with J gene TRBJ1-2; D may be TRBD1 (6 bases). V was cut by 5 bases and J by 4 bases, with 11 bases left in between. The germline V gene encodes CDR1 SGHAT and CDR2 FQDESV (reference sequence). This CDR3 contains 13 residues. For the CDR3, the DNA is TGTGCCAGCAGCCTGTCAGGGGCCTATGGCTACACCTTC. Protein: CASSLSGAYGYTF.

The rearrangement links TRBV27 to TRBJ2-7, with TRBD2 identical over 13 bases. The ends lost 5 bases at V and 5 bases at J; junction bases unmatched: 12. Germline V gene sequence: CDR1 MNHEY, CDR2 SMNVEV (reference sequence). The CDR3 contains 17 residues. CDR3: CASSIQGLAGVIHEQYF. Written as DNA, the CDR3 is TGTGCCAGCAGTATTCAAGGACTAGCGGGAGTCATCCACGAGCAGTACTTC.

This chain uses TRBV18 with TRBJ2-3, with 10 bases that match TRBD1. Germline V gene lookup returns CDR1 KGHSH and CDR2 LQKENI. V lost 8 bases to trimming and J lost 3 bases; unmatched junction nucleotides: 8. The CDR3 is 15 residues long. The CDR3 loop is CASALRQGATDTQYF. The CDR3 DNA follows: TGTGCCAGCGCGCTACGACAGGGGGCGACAGATACGCAGTATTTT. Supplemented by reference TRBV18 and TRBJ2-3, the full variable domain reads NAGVMQNPRHLVRRRGQEARLRCSPMKGHSHVYWYRQLPEEGLKFMVYLQKENIIDESGMPKERFSAEFPKEGPSILRIQQVVRGDSAAYFCASALRQGATDTQYFGPGTRLTVL.

This clone is a singleton in its sample. The V call is TRBV2, the J call TRBJ1-3; unclear D gene. Per germline, CDR1 SNHLY and CDR2 FYNNEI. Trimming took 6 bases from V and 1 from J, leaving 13 bases between them. There are 15 residues in the CDR3. The CDR3 reads CASRAGRISGNTIYF. The CDR3 nucleotides are TGTGCCAGCAGGGCCGGACGGATATCTGGAAACACCATATATTTT.

V gene TRBV19 combines with J gene TRBJ1-1; TRBD1 matches at 8 bases. J gave up 1 base and V 5 bases, and 9 bases lay outside the gene matches. CDR1 and CDR2 from the germline V gene are LNHDA and SQIVND (reference sequence). The CDR3 extends over 16 amino acids. The CDR3, as DNA: TGTGCCAGTAGTCCGGGGACAGGTCCTTCGAACACTGAAGCTTTCTTT. This encodes CASSPGTGPSNTEAFF.

The gene calls are TRBV7-8 and TRBJ2-1, with TRBD2 identical over 7 bases. With 6 bases clipped from V and 8 bases from J, the junction kept 10 bases outside the gene matches. The germline V gene has CDR1 SGHVS and CDR2 FQNEAQ. The CDR3 extends over 14 amino acids. CDR3 DNA: TGTGCCAGCAGGCGGCTAGCGGAGACGGATGAGCAGTTCTTC. Residues: CASRRLAETDEQFF.

The J gene is TRBJ1-5, the V gene TRBV6-2 or TRBV6-3, with 9 nucleotides matching TRBD1. The germline gives CDR1 MNHEY, CDR2 SVGEGT. V trimming: 0 bases; J trimming: 2 bases; junction bases outside the gene matches: 2. The CDR3 extends over 16 amino acids. The CDR3 nucleotides are TGTGCCAGCAGTTACTCGACAGGGGGTGGCAATCAGCCCCAGCATTTT. Translation gives CASSYSTGGGNQPQHF.

The CDR3 DNA reads as TGTGCCAGCTCACCCGGTCGGGACAGGGGATTTTCTGGGGCCAACGTCCTGACTTTC. Protein sequence: CASSPGRDRGFSGANVLTF. V usage is TRBV7-2 and J usage is TRBJ2-6, with 10 bases matching TRBD1. Germline trimming cut 8 bases from V and 1 base from J; bases unmatched to any gene: 14. The CDR3 sequence is 19 residues long. Germline lookup yields CDR1 SGHTA and CDR2 FQGNSA.

The rearrangement joins TRBV5-1 to TRBJ2-3, with D uncertain. CDR3 length: 13 residues. V gave up 4 bases and J gave up 0 bases, with 6 bases separating them. The germline CDR1 and CDR2 sequences are SGHRS and YFSETQ. The CDR3 region is CASSPPSTDTQYF. The CDR3 region has the DNA TGCGCCAGCAGCCCCCCAAGCACAGATACGCAGTATTTT.

At least ten counts were recorded for this clone. The sample has other DNA sequences that encode this CDR3 too. V is TRBV6-2 or TRBV6-3 and J is TRBJ1-5; possibly TRBD1 for D (5 bases). Germline lookup yields CDR1 MNHEY and CDR2 SVGEGT. V lost 2 bases and J 3 bases, leaving 8 bases between the germline ends. The length of the CDR3 is 14 residues. The DNA of the CDR3 is TGTGCCAGCAGTTACGACAGCCTCAATCAGCCCCAGCATTTT. This codes for CASSYDSLNQPQHF.

This chain uses TRBV7-2 with TRBJ2-1; 13 bases agree with TRBD2. Trimming at V came to 5 bases and at J to 6 bases, leaving 4 bases not matched to a gene. The CDR3 loop spans 15 amino acids. Germline V gene data show CDR1 as SGHTA and CDR2 as FQGNSA. The CDR3 nucleotides read TGTGCCAGCAGCACCGGGACTAGCGGGATCAATGAGCAGTTCTTC. Translating it yields CASSTGTSGINEQFF. Variable domain in full (rest from reference TRBV7-2 and TRBJ2-1): GAGVSQSPSNKVTEKGKDVELRCDPISGHTALYWYRQSLGQGLEFLIYFQGNSAPDKSGLPSDRFSAERTGGSVSTLTIQRTQQEDSAVYLCASSTGTSGINEQFFGPGTRLTVL.

The chain uses TRBV28 and TRBJ1-5, with D possibly being TRBD1 (6 bases). V was shortened by 7 bases and J by 4 bases, with 14 bases between the two germline ends. The CDR3 sequence is 14 residues long. CDR1 and CDR2 (germline): MDHEN, SYDVKM. The CDR3 region has the DNA TGTGCCAGCACAAGGCAGGGGATAAATCAGCCCCAGCATTTT. It codes for CASTRQGINQPQHF.

This chain joins TRBV13 and TRBJ2-1; a weak D match, TRBD2 (5 bases). CDR3 length: 17 residues. Germline CDR1 and CDR2: PRHDT and FYEKMQ (reference sequence). Trimming left V 3 bases short and J 5 bases short, with 20 bases between. CDR3 in amino acids: CASSFPNFGSGNNEQFF. CDR3 nucleotides: TGTGCCAGCAGCTTCCCAAATTTTGGGAGTGGAAACAATGAGCAGTTCTTC.

The table lists this clone with a count of one. The V gene is TRBV18, the J gene TRBJ2-1; D might be TRBD2 (5 bases). CDR3 length equals 14 residues. The V end lost 6 bases, the J end lost 0 bases, and 9 bases lay between the germline ends. Germline CDR1 reads KGHSH; CDR2 reads LQKENI. CDR3 bases: TGTGCCAGCTCGCCGGGGAGCTCCTACAATGAGCAGTTCTTC. Amino acids: CASSPGSSYNEQFF.

This chain connects TRBV10-3 to TRBJ2-2; 7 positions agree with TRBD1. CDR3 length equals 14 residues. Germline trimming cut 6 bases from V and 6 bases from J; bases unmatched to any gene: 7. CDR1 is ENHRY, CDR2 SYGVKD, per germline. CDR3 sequence: CAISGDSVAGELFF. In DNA, the CDR3 is TGTGCCATCAGCGGGGACAGTGTGGCCGGGGAGCTGTTTTTT.

The chain recombines TRBV9 with TRBJ1-1; possibly TRBD1 for D (6 bases). The CDR3 sequence is 11 residues long. Trimming shortened V by 5 bases and J by 9 bases, and 11 bases separated the two germline ends. In germline, CDR1 is SGDLS, CDR2 YYNGEE. CDR3 bases: TGTGCCAGCAGTAAGGGGGGGAAAGCTTTCTTT. Residues: CASSKGGKAFF.

V and J are TRBV28 and TRBJ2-7; 8 nucleotides agree with TRBD1. The CDR3 spans 16 residues. With V trimmed by 7 bases and J by 0 bases, 11 bases remained unmatched. The germline CDR1 and CDR2 sequences are MDHEN and SYDVKM. CDR3 bases: TGTGCCAGCACCGCCCCCGGGACAGGAAGCTCCTACGAGCAGTACTTC. This gives the protein CASTAPGTGSSYEQYF. Combining the CDR3 with reference TRBV28 and TRBJ2-7 gives the whole variable domain DVKVTQSSRYLVKRTGEKVFLECVQDMDHENMFWYRQDPGLGLRLIYFSYDVKMKEKGDIPEGYSVSREKKERFSLILESASTNQTSMYLCASTAPGTGSSYEQYFGPGTRLTVT.

The chain is built from TRBV7-2 and TRBJ1-2; 7 bases line up with TRBD1. This CDR3 region has 13 residues. Per the germline V gene, CDR1 is SGHTA and CDR2 is FQGNSA. Losses at the gene ends were 2 bases for V and 7 bases for J; bases not matched to a gene: 4. The CDR3, as DNA: TGTGCCAGCAGCTTACAGGGGGACGGTGGCTACACCTTC. Translated, it gives CASSLQGDGGYTF.